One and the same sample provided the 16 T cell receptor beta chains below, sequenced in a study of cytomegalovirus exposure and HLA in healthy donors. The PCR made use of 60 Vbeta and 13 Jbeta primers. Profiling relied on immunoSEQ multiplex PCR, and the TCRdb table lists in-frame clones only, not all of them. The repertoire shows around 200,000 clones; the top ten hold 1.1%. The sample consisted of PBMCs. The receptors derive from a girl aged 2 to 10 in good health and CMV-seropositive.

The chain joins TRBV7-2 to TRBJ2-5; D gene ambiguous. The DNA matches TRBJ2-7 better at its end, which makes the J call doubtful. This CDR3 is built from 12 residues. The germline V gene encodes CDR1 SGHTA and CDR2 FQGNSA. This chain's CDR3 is CASSPPSYEQYF. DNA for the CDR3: TGTGCCAGCAGCCCGCCCTCCTACGAGCAGTACTTC.

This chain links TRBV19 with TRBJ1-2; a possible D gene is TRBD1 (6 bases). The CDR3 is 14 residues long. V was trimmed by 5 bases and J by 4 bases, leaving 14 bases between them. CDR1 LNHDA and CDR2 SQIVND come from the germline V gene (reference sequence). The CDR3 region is CASSVSGTRYGYTF. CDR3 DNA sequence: TGTGCCAGTAGTGTTTCCGGGACACGCTATGGCTACACCTTC.

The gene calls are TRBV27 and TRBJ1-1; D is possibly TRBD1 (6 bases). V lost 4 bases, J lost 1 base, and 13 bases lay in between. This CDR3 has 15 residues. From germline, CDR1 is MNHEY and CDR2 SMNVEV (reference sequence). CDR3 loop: CASSYSRGPNTEAFF. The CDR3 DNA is TGTGCCAGCAGTTACTCCAGGGGCCCGAACACTGAAGCTTTCTTT.

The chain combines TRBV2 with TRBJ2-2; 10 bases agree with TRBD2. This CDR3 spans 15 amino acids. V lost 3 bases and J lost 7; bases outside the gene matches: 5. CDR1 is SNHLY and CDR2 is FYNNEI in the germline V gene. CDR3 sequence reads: CASSDTSGNIGELFF. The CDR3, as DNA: TGTGCCAGCAGTGATACTAGCGGGAATATCGGGGAGCTGTTTTTT.

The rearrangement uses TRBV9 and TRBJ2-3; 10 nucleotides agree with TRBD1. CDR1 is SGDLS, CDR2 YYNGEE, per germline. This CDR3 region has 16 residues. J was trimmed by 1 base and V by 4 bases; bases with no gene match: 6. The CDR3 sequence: CASSSRTGGRTDTQYF. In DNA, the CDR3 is TGTGCCAGCAGCTCACGGACAGGGGGACGCACAGATACGCAGTATTTT.

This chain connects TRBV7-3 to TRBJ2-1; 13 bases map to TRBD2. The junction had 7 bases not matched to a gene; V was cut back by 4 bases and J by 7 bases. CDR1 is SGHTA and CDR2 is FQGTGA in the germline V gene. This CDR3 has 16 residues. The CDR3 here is CASSSGLAGVRNEQFF. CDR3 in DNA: TGTGCCAGCAGCTCCGGACTAGCGGGAGTTAGGAATGAGCAGTTCTTC. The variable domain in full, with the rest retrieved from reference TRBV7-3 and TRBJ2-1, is GAGVSQTPSNKVTEKGKYVELRCDPISGHTALYWYRQSLGQGPEFLIYFQGTGAADDSGLPNDRFFAVRPEGSVSTLKIQRTERGDSAVYLCASSSGLAGVRNEQFFGPGTRLTVL.

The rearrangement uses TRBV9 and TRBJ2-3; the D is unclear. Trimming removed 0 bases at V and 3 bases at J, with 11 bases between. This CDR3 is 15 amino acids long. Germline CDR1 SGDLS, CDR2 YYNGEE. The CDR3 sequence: CASSVGPASTDTQYF. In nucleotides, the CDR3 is TGTGCCAGCAGCGTAGGTCCAGCGTCGACAGATACGCAGTATTTT. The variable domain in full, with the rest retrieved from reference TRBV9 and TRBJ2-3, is DSGVTQTPKHLITATGQRVTLRCSPRSGDLSVYWYQQSLDQGLQFLIQYYNGEERAKGNILERFSAQQFPDLHSELNLSSLELGDSALYFCASSVGPASTDTQYFGPGTRLTVL.

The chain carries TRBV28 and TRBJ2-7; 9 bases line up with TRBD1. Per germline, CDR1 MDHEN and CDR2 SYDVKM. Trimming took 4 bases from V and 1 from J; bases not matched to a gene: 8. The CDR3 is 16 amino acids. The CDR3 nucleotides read TGTGCCAGCAGTTCCCCTTCGGGACAGGGATCCTACGAGCAGTACTTC. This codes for CASSSPSGQGSYEQYF. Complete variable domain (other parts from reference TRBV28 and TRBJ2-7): DVKVTQSSRYLVKRTGEKVFLECVQDMDHENMFWYRQDPGLGLRLIYFSYDVKMKEKGDIPEGYSVSREKKERFSLILESASTNQTSMYLCASSSPSGQGSYEQYFGPGTRLTVT.

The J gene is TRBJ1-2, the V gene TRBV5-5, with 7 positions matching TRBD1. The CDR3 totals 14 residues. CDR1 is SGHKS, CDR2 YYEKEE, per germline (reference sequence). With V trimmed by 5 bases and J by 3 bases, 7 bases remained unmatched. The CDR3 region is CASSPQGRDYGYTF. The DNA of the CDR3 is TGTGCCAGCAGTCCACAGGGGAGAGACTATGGCTACACCTTC.

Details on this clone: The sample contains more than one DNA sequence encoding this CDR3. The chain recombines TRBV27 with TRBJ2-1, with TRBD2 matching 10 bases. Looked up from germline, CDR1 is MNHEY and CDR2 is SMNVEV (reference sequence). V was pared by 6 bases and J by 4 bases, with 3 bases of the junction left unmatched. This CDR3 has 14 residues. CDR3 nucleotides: TGTGCCAGCAGCCGGACTAGCGGTTACAATGAGCAGTTCTTC. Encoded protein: CASSRTSGYNEQFF.

The CDR3 sequence is CSAPGLGIYNEQFF. The CDR3 DNA sequence: TGCAGCGCTCCGGGACTGGGGATCTACAATGAGCAGTTCTTC. V gene TRBV29-1 combines with J gene TRBJ2-1, with D tentatively TRBD2 (6 bases). Germline assignment: CDR1 SQVTM and CDR2 ANQGSEA. The CDR3 is 14 residues long. The germline V and J ends were trimmed by 7 bases and 3 bases, with 16 bases remaining between them.

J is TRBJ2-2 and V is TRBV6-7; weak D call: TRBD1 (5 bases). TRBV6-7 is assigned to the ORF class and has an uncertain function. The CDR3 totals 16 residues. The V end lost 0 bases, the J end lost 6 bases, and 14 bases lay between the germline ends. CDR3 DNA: TGTGCCAGCAGTTACTCTTTTCGCAGGGTGGCCGGGGAGCTGTTTTTT. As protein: CASSYSFRRVAGELFF.

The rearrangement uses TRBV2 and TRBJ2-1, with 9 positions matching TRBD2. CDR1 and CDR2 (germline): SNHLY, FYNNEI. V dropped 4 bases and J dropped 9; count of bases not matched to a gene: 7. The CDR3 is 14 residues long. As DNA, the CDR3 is TGTGCCAGCAGTGTCGACGGCGGGAGGGTTGAGCAGTTCTTC. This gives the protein CASSVDGGRVEQFF.

CDR3 DNA sequence: TGTGCCAGCTCAACGCAGCGACTAGCGGGACCCGGGGAGCTGTTTTTT. The encoded protein is CASSTQRLAGPGELFF. The V gene is TRBV18, the J gene TRBJ2-2; 11 bases are shared with TRBD2. The CDR3 loop spans 16 amino acids. The V and J ends lost 5 bases and 6 bases, in that order; junction bases with no gene match: 8. Looked up from germline, CDR1 is KGHSH and CDR2 is LQKENI.

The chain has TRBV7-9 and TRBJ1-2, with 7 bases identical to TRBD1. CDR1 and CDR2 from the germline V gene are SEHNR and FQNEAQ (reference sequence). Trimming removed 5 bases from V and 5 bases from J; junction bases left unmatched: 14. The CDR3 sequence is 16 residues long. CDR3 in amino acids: CASSGRGTGTEYGYTF. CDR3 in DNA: TGTGCCAGCAGCGGAAGGGGTACCGGGACAGAGTATGGCTACACCTTC. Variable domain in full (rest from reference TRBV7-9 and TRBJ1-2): DTGVSQNPRHKITKRGQNVTFRCDPISEHNRLYWYRQTLGQGPEFLTYFQNEAQLEKSRLLSDRFSAERPKGSFSTLEIQRTEQGDSAMYLCASSGRGTGTEYGYTFGSGTRLTVV.

In DNA, the CDR3 is TGTGCCAGCAGTACTAGCGGCCCCTACGAGCAGTACTTC. Translation: CASSTSGPYEQYF. This rearrangement joins TRBV28 to TRBJ2-7; the match to TRBD2 covers 8 bases. The V and J ends lost 5 bases and 2 bases, in that order; junction bases with no gene match: 2. The CDR3 sequence is 13 residues long. From germline, CDR1 is MDHEN and CDR2 SYDVKM.